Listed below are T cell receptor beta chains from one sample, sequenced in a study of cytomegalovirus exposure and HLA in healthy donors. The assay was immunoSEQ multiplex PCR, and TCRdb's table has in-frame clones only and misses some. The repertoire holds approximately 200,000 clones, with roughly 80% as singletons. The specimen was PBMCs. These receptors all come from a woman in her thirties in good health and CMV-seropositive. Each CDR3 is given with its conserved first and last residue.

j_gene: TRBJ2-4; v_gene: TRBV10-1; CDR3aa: CASSESGDFGKNIQYF
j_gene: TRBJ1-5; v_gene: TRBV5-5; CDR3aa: CASTLVDSPSNQPQHF
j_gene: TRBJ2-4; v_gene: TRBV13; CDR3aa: CASSSRGGLAKNIQYF
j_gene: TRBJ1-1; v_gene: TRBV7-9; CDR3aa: CSSSLGPLEAFF
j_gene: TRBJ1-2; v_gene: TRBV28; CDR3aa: CASFEGVSYGYTF
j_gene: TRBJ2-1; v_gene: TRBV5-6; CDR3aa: CASSTHHRGDEQFF
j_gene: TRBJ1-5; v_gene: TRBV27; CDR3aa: CASSHNQPQHF
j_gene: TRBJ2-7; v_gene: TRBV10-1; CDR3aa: CASSPHTPQVGEQYF
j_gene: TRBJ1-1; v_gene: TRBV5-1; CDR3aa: CASRPTQTNTEAFF
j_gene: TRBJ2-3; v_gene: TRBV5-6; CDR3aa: CASSLGTLSTDTQYF
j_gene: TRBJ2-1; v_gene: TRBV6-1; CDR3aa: CASTRLAGGSQFF
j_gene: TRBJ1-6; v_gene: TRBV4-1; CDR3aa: CASSQDLEDAYNSPLHF
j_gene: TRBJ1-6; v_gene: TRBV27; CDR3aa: CASSLLNSPLHF
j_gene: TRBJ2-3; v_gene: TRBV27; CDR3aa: CASSFVQGDTQYF
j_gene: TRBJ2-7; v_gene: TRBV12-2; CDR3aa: CASRLPADLSYEQYF
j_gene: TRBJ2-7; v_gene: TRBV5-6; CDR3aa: CASSRGGGGSYEQYF
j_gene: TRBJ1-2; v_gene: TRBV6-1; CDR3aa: CASREGPGGYGYTF
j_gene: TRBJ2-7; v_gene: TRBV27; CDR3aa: CASSFTSGGPYEQYF
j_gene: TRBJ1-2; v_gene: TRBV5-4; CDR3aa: CASSSGDYGYTF
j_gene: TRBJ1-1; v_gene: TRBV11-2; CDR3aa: CASSYTEAFF
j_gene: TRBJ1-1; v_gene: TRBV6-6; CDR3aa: CASSYFQGGEAFF
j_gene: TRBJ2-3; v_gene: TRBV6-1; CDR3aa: CASRGGATDTQYF
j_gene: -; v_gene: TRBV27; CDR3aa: CASSPGAGTSGHEQYF
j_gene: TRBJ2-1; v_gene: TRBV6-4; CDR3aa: CASSPLEGAVYEQFF